The present TCR beta chain was sequenced within a study of T cell repertoires in cytomegalovirus infection. Study-level background: CMV epitopes, recently identified HLA-C-restricted and well-studied HLA-B-restricted, were used. Public TCR beta signature analysis indicated the presence of both CMV infection and matching HLA type.

MiXCR was run by TCRdb on the reads, yielding one entry per CDR3 protein. The table records some 900,000 distinct CDR3 sequences, around a third of them present only once. Study-wide results and caveats: Carriers of CMV and the relevant HLA type were discriminated by public TCR beta frequency. The ex vivo response was dominated by HLA-C-restricted CMV-specific TCR beta clonotypes.

V trimming: 10 bases; J trimming: 11 bases; junction bases outside the gene matches: 7. Germline assignment: CDR1 SGHVT and CDR2 SQSDAQ. The CDR3 runs to 11 residues. On this clonotype: Its antigen is still unknown.

The sequence derives from a human donor in good health (CMV status not recorded). Some clones in this sample may be carry-over from other donors' samples. The J gene is TRBJ1-1, the V gene TRBV7-4; 10 positions agree with TRBD1. The starting material was cultured CD8+ T cells from PBMCs, obtained from culture after CMV antigen stimulation. Here the CDR3 reads CATLDRGTAFF. CDR3 nucleotides: TGTGCCACTCTGGACAGGGGGACGGCTTTCTTT.